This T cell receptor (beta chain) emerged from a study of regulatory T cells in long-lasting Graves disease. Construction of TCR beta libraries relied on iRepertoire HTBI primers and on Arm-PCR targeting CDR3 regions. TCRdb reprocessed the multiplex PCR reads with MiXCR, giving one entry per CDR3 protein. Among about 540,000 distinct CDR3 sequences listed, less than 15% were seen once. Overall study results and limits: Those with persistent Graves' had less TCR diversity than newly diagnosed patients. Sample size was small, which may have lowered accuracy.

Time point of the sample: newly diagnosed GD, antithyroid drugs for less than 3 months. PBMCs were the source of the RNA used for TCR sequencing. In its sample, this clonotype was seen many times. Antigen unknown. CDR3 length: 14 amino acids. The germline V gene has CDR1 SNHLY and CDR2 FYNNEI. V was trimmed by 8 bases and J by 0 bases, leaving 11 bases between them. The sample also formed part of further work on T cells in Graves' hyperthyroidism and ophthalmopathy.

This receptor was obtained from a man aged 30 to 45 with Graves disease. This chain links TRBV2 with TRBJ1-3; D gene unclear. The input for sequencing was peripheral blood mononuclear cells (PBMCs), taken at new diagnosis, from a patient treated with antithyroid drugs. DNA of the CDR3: TGTGCCAGCGTTTCCAGTAGCTCTGGAAACACCATATATTTT. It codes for CASVSSSSGNTIYF.